Detailed here is one T cell receptor beta chain. This sample is drawn from a study of blood T cell repertoires in COVID-19. Study-level information: Acute and convalescent COVID-19 specimens originated in the United States, Italy and Spain. From T cells, B-cell-depleted T cells, or PBMCs came the material, which was cDNA or gDNA.

The length of the CDR3 is 15 residues. Per the germline V gene, CDR1 is MDHEN and CDR2 is SYDVKM. Unmatched junction bases numbered 4, after V lost 5 bases and J lost 1 base. In the original processing: Estimation of nucleated cell counts relied on the amplification of reference gene primers. Libraries were prepared by immunoSEQ multiplex PCR; TCRdb keeps only in-frame clonotypes and omits some of them. The V and J calls and the clone size are those of that table, but D and trimming were determined from the DNA. The sample yields around 200,000 clones, 85% to 90% seen once. Followed over time, Seattle patients had been enrolled while infection was active.

This clonotype was sampled from a woman between 55 and 75 years old with COVID-19, enrolled during active disease. The sample comprised peripheral blood. The V and J genes are TRBV28 and TRBJ2-7, with 11 positions matching TRBD2. CDR3 DNA: TGTGCCAGCAGTAGTAGCGGGAGGGCGTCCTACGAGCAGTACTTC. This encodes CASSSSGRASYEQYF.